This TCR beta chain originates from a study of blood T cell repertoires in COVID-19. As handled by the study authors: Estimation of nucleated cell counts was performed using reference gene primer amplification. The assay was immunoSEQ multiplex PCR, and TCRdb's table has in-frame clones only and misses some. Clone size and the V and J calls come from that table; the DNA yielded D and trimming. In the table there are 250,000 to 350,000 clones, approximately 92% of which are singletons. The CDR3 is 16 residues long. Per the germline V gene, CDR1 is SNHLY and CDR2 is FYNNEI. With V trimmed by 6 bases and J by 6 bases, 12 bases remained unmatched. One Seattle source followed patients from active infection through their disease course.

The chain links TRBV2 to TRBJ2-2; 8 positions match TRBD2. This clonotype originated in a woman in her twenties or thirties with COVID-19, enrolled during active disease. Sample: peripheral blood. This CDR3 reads CASSSRGGRRPGELFF. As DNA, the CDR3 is TGTGCCAGCAGCTCAAGGGGCGGGAGGAGGCCCGGGGAGCTGTTTTTT.